These 13 T cell receptor beta chains originate from one sample sequenced in a study of CD8 T cells in ankylosing spondylitis. Study-level findings and limits: Typical of ankylosing spondylitis blood, it appeared, was a TCR beta motif of eight highly homologous variants.

These receptors have no known antigen. Each CDR3 protein gets one entry after TCRdb re-called the 5' RACE reads with MiXCR. Counted here are fewer than 400,000 distinct CDR3 sequences, around 20% occurring once; the ten biggest clones make up approximately 15%. Sequencing was done on a sample of blood, either unsorted or a sorted T cell fraction (not recorded which). The receptors stem from a male donor with ankylosing spondylitis.

This clonotype was counted between two and nine times. The rearrangement links TRBV11-3 to TRBJ1-2; D is undetermined. The CDR3 is made up of 15 amino acids. The V and J ends lost 2 bases and 6 bases respectively, with 16 bases between them. Germline CDR1 is SGHNT and CDR2 is YENEEA. CDR3 sequence reads: CASSLTPPRGDGYTF. The CDR3 DNA reads TGTGCCAGCAGCTTAACCCCCCCGCGGGGAGATGGCTACACCTTC.

The chain couples TRBV24-1 to TRBJ1-4; D is unresolved. The CDR3 runs 16 residues. Trimming pared 2 bases from V and 6 bases from J, leaving 15 bases between. Per germline, CDR1 KGHDR and CDR2 SFDVKD. The CDR3 protein is CATSDSSSHGDEKLFF. As DNA, the CDR3 is TGTGCCACCAGTGATTCCTCAAGCCACGGTGATGAAAAACTGTTTTTT.

This clonotype was recorded a few times. The rearrangement uses TRBV29-1 and TRBJ2-7, with a tentative D call TRBD2 (5 bases). Germline loops: CDR1 SQVTM, CDR2 ANQGSEA. There are 13 residues in the CDR3. Trimming took off 5 bases at V and 4 bases at J, with 15 bases between the two ends. The CDR3 spells CSVSGGLRYEQYF. The CDR3 DNA follows: TGCAGCGTTTCGGGCGGACTTCGTTACGAGCAGTACTTC.

The chain couples TRBV7-3 to TRBJ2-3, with D tentatively TRBD2 (5 bases). V lost 5 bases and J 1 base, leaving 10 bases between the germline ends. Germline assignment: CDR1 SGHTA and CDR2 FQGTGA. This CDR3 is built from 14 residues. DNA of the CDR3: TGTGCCAGCAGCCTGACTATACGCACAGATACGCAGTATTTT. Its translation: CASSLTIRTDTQYF. Supplemented by reference TRBV7-3 and TRBJ2-3, the full variable domain reads GAGVSQTPSNKVTEKGKYVELRCDPISGHTALYWYRQSLGQGPEFLIYFQGTGAADDSGLPNDRFFAVRPEGSVSTLKIQRTERGDSAVYLCASSLTIRTDTQYFGPGTRLTVL.

This clonotype was recorded at least ten times. The chain carries TRBV12-3 or TRBV12-4 and TRBJ1-5; D might be TRBD1 (5 bases). The V gene lost 5 bases and the J gene lost 5 bases, with 22 bases spanning the gap. The CDR3 contains 17 residues. The CDR3 nucleotides read TGTGCCAGCAGTCCGAGAGCTTCAGGGATACTCGATCAGCCCCAGCATTTT. Translation gives CASSPRASGILDQPQHF.

The chain has TRBV6-2 or TRBV6-3 and TRBJ2-5; 8 bases map to TRBD2. CDR3 size: 15 residues. Trimming cost V 10 bases and J 1 base; bases outside gene matches: 11. Germline V CDR1 and CDR2: MNHEY, SVGEGT. The CDR3 DNA reads TGTGCCACCAACAAGCGGGAGTGGGGCCAAGAGACCCAGTACTTC. Protein: CATNKREWGQETQYF.

In its sample, this clonotype was seen a few times. This chain connects TRBV10-3 to TRBJ2-7; D might be TRBD1 (6 bases). CDR1 is ENHRY and CDR2 is SYGVKD in the germline V gene. V was trimmed by 0 bases and J by 6 bases, leaving 12 bases between them. The CDR3 length is 14 residues. This CDR3 reads CAISESARGSEQYF. Written as DNA, the CDR3 is TGTGCCATCAGTGAGTCGGCAAGGGGGTCCGAGCAGTACTTC.

This clonotype was counted a few times. The V and J genes are TRBV12-3 or TRBV12-4 and TRBJ2-1; 7 bases are a match to TRBD1. J was trimmed by 7 bases and V by 5 bases; bases with no gene match: 8. This CDR3 has 14 amino acids. This chain's CDR3 is CASSPTTTGNEQFF. CDR3 bases: TGTGCCAGCAGTCCCACCACGACAGGGAATGAGCAGTTCTTC.

This clonotype has a handful of counts. The chain is built from TRBV29-1 and TRBJ1-5; no reliable D call. CDR1 SQVTM and CDR2 ANQGSEA come from the germline V gene. CDR3 length equals 15 residues. Trimming removed 4 bases at V and 1 base at J, with 14 bases between. CDR3: CSVASAVGSNQPQHF. CDR3 nucleotides: TGCAGCGTTGCCTCGGCAGTGGGAAGCAATCAGCCCCAGCATTTT.

Written as DNA, the CDR3 is TGTGCCAGCAGTTCCCCGTCAGGGGCTTCCTACGAGCAGTACTTC. This translates into CASSSPSGASYEQYF. The chain couples TRBV28 to TRBJ2-7, with a possible D match to TRBD1 (6 bases). Germline V CDR1 and CDR2: MDHEN, SYDVKM. V lost 4 bases to trimming and J lost 1 base, with 14 bases between them. The CDR3 runs 15 residues.

The V call is TRBV6-2 or TRBV6-3, the J call TRBJ2-5, with 15 bases that match TRBD2. J was trimmed by 3 bases and V by 5 bases; bases with no gene match: 4. This CDR3 region has 16 residues. The germline gives CDR1 MNHEY, CDR2 SVGEGT. The CDR3: CASSLRTSGREETQYF. The CDR3 DNA sequence: TGTGCCAGCAGTCTCCGGACTAGCGGGAGGGAAGAGACCCAGTACTTC.

This clonotype showed up just a few times. This chain connects TRBV12-3 or TRBV12-4 to TRBJ2-1, with TRBD1 identical over 7 bases. J lost 13 bases, V lost 6 bases, and 9 bases had no gene match. This CDR3 is 12 amino acids long. CDR3 sequence (DNA): TGTGCCAGCAGCCCCCTGGACAGGCCCCAGTTCTTC. Translated: CASSPLDRPQFF.

This clonotype was seen at least ten times. The chain joins TRBV5-1 to TRBJ2-7; D is perhaps TRBD2 (5 bases). This CDR3 is built from 15 residues. The germline CDR1 and CDR2 sequences are SGHRS and YFSETQ. Trimming cost V 0 bases and J 4 bases, with 14 bases left between them. DNA of the CDR3: TGCGCCAGCAGCTTGGAAAACCCCGGGGAATACGAGCAGTACTTC. Amino acid sequence: CASSLENPGEYEQYF.